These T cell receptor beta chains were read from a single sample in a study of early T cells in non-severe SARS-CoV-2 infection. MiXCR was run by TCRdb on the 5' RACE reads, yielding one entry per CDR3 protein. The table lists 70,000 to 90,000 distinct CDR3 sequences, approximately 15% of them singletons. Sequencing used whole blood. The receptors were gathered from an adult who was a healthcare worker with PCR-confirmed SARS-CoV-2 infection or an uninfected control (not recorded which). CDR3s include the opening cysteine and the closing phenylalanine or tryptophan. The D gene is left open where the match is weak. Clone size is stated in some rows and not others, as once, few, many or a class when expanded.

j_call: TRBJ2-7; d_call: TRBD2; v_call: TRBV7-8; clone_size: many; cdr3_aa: CASSLRSLAGGPYEQYF; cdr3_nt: TGTGCCAGCAGCCTCCGATCACTAGCGGGAGGGCCCTACGAGCAGTACTTC
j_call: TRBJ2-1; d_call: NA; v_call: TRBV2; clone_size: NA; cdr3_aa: CASSRLSSYNEQFF; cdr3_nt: TGTGCCAGCAGTCGTCTGAGCTCCTACAATGAGCAGTTCTTC
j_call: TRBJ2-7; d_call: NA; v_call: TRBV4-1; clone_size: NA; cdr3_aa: CASSQRAGTYEQYF; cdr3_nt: TGCGCCAGCAGCCAACGGGCAGGGACCTACGAGCAGTACTTC
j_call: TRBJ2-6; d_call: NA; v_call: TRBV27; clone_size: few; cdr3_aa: CASSSPRDSGANVLTF; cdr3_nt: TGTGCCAGCAGTTCGCCCCGGGACTCTGGGGCCAACGTCCTGACTTTC
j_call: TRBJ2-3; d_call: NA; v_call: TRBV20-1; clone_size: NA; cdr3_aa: CSANPPGPHRQYF; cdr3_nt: TGCAGTGCCAACCCCCCGGGACCACATCGGCAGTATTTT
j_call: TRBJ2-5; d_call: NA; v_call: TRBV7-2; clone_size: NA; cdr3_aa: CASSRGAGTQETQYF; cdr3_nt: TGTGCCAGCAGCCGGGGGGCGGGTACCCAAGAGACCCAGTACTTC
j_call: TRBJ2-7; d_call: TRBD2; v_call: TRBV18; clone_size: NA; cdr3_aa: CASSASGFTYEQYF; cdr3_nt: TGTGCCAGCTCAGCTAGCGGGTTCACCTACGAGCAGTACTTC
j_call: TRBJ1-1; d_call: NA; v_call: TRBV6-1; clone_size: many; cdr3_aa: CASSDYRRLNF; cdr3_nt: TGTGCCAGCAGTGACTACAGACGGTTAAATTTT
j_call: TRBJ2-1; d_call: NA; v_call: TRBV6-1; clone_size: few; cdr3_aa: CASSGTTGTYNEQFF; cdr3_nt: TGTGCCAGCAGTGGGACGACAGGAACCTACAATGAGCAGTTCTTC
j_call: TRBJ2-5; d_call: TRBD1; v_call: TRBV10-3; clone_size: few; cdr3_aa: CAISASGQGPETQYF; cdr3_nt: TGTGCCATCAGTGCCTCGGGACAGGGGCCAGAGACCCAGTACTTC
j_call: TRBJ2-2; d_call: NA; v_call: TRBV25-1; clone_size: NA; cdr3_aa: CASSETRPHGELFF; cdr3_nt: TGTGCCAGCAGTGAGACCAGGCCTCACGGGGAGCTGTTTTTT
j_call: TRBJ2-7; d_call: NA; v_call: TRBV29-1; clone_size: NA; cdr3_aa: CSVSVATPYEQYF; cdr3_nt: TGCAGCGTTTCGGTAGCAACCCCCTACGAGCAGTACTTC
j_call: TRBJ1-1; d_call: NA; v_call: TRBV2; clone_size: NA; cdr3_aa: CASSNMVNTEAFF; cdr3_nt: TGTGCCAGCAGCAACATGGTGAACACTGAAGCTTTCTTT
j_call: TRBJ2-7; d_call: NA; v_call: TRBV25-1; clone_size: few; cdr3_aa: CASSEYGQSYEQYF; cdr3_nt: TGTGCCAGCAGTGAGTACGGGCAGTCCTACGAGCAGTACTTC
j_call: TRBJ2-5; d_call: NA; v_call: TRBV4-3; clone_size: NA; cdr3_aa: CASSQDSGRQETQYF; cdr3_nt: TGCGCCAGCAGCCAGGACTCCGGGAGACAAGAGACCCAGTACTTC
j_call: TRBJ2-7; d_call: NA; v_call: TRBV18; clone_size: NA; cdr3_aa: CASSPTLMASYEQYF; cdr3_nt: TGTGCCAGCTCACCGACCCTTATGGCATCCTACGAGCAGTACTTC
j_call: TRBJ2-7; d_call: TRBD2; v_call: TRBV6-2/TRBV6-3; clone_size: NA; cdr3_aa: CASSSILVDPSRLAGGPEQYF; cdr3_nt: TGTGCCAGCAGTTCCATCTTAGTGGACCCCAGCAGGCTAGCGGGAGGGCCCGAGCAGTACTTC
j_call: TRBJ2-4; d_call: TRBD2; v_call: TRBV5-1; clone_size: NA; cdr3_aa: CASSGTTDIQYF; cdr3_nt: TGCGCCAGCAGCGGGACTACGGACATTCAGTACTTC
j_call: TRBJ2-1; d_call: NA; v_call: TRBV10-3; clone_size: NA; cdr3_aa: CAISESGTRNGEQFF; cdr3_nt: TGTGCCATCAGTGAAAGTGGGACCAGAAACGGGGAGCAGTTCTTC
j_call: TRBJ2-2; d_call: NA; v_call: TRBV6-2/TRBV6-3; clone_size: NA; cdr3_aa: CASSYSSNTGELFF; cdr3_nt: TGTGCCAGCAGTTACTCGTCTAACACCGGGGAGCTGTTTTTT
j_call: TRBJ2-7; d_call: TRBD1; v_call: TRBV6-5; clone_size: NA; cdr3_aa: CASSWTGGTYEQYF; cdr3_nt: TGTGCCAGCAGCTGGACAGGGGGGACCTACGAGCAGTACTTC
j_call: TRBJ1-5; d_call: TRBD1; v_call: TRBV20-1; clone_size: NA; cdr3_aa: CSARDREGASNQPQHF; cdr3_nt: TGCAGTGCTAGAGATCGCGAGGGGGCTAGCAATCAGCCCCAGCATTTT
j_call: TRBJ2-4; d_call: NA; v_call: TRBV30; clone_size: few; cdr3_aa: CAWGGPAKNIQYF; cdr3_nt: TGTGCCTGGGGGGGCCCAGCCAAAAACATTCAGTACTTC
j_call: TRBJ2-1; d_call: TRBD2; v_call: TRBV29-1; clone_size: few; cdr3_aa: CSDKTSGTYNEQFF; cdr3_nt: TGCAGCGATAAGACTAGCGGGACCTACAATGAGCAGTTCTTC
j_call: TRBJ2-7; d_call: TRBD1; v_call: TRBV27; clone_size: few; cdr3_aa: CASTGTGDRGEQYF; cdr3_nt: TGTGCCAGCACCGGGACAGGGGATCGGGGCGAGCAGTACTTC
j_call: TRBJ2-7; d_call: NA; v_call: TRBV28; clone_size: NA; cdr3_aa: CASSGTGAPYEQYF; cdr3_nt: TGTGCCAGCAGTGGGACTGGGGCCCCCTACGAGCAGTACTTC
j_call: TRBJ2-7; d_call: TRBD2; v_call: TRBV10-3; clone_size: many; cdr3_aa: CAISEGPAATSGRQTYEQYF; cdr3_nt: TGTGCCATCAGTGAGGGACCGGCCGCGACTAGCGGGAGGCAAACCTACGAGCAGTACTTC
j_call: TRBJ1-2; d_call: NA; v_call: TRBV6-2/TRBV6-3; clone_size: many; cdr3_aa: CASSRDRHYGYTF; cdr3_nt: TGTGCCAGCAGCCGTGACAGACACTATGGCTACACCTTC
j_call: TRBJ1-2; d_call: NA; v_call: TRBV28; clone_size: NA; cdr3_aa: CASSLQVLPYGYTF; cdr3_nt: TGTGCCAGCAGTTTACAGGTCCTCCCCTACGGCTACACCTTC
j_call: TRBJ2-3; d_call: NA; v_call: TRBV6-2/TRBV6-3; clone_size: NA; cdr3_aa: CASMRGLNTDTQYF; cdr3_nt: TGTGCCAGCATGCGGGGGCTTAACACAGATACGCAGTATTTT
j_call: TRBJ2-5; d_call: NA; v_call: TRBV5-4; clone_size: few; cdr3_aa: CASSLGFQETQYF; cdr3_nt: TGTGCCAGCAGCTTAGGATTTCAAGAGACCCAGTACTTC
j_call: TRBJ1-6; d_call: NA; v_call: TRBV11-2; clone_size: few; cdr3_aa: CASSLSEWNNSPLHF; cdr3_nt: TGTGCCAGCAGCTTATCCGAATGGAACAATTCACCCCTCCACTTT
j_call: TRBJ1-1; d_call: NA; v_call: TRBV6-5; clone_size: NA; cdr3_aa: CASSSRGLSNTEAFF; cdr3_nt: TGTGCCAGCAGTTCCAGGGGCCTATCGAACACTGAAGCTTTCTTT
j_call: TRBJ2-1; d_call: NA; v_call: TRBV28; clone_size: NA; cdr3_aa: CACSGGGTNEQFF; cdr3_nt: TGTGCCTGCTCAGGTGGAGGCACCAATGAGCAGTTCTTC
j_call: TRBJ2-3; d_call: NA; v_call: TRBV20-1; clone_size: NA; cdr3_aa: CSAGERDTQYF; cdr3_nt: TGCAGTGCTGGGGAGAGGGATACGCAGTATTTT
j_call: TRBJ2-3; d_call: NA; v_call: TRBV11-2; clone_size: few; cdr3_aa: CASSLFTDTQYF; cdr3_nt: TGTGCCAGCAGCCTTTTCACAGATACGCAGTATTTT
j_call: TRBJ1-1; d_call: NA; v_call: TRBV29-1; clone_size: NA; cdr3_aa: CSVGGSTEAFF; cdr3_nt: TGCAGCGTTGGCGGGAGCACTGAAGCTTTCTTT
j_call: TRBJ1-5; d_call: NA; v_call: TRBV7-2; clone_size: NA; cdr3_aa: CASSLLGQPQHF; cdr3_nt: TGTGCCAGCAGCTTATTGGGGCAGCCCCAGCATTTT
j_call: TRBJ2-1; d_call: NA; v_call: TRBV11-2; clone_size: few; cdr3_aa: CASSRQIRNEQFF; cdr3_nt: TGTGCCAGCAGTCGACAAATTAGGAATGAGCAGTTCTTC
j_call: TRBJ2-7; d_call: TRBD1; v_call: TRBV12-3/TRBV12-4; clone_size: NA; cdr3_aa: CASSDPGTGSYEQYF; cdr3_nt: TGTGCCAGCAGTGATCCCGGGACAGGGTCATACGAGCAGTACTTC
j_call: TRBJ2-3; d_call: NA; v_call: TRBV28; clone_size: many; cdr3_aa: CASSGRGSDTQYF; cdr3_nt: TGTGCCAGCAGTGGCAGGGGATCAGATACGCAGTATTTT
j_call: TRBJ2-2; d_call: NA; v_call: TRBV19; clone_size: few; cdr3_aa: CASSIPGTPDTGELFF; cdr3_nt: TGTGCCAGTAGTATCCCCGGGACGCCCGACACCGGGGAGCTGTTTTTT
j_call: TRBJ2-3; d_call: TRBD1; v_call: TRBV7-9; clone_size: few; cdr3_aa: CASSLDRAKYTDTQYF; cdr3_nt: TGTGCCAGCAGCCTGGACAGGGCGAAGTACACAGATACGCAGTATTTT
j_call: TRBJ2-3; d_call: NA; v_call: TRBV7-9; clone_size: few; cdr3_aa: CASSSGGDTQYF; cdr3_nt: TGTGCCAGCAGCTCCGGGGGAGATACGCAGTATTTT
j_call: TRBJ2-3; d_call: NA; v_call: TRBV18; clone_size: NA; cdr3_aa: CASSPISTDGRLTDTQYF; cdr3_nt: TGTGCCAGCTCACCAATCTCCACAGACGGACGACTCACAGATACGCAGTATTTT
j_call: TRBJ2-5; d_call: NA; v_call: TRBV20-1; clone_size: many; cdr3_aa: CSAQRWETQYF; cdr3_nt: TGCAGTGCTCAGAGATGGGAGACCCAGTACTTC
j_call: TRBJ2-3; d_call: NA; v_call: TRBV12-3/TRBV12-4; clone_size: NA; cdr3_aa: CASSPGRNTQYF; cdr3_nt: TGTGCCAGCAGCCCTGGGCGTAATACGCAGTATTTT
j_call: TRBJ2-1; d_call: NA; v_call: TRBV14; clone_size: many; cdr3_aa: CASSQAYEQFF; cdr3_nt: TGTGCCAGCAGCCAAGCGTATGAGCAGTTCTTC
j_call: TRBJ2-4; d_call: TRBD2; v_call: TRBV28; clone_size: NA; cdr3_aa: CASRSSGRMGNIQYF; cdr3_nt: TGTGCCAGCAGGTCTAGCGGGAGGATGGGGAACATTCAGTACTTC
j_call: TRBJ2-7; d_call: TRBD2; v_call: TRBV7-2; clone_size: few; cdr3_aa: CASSASLAGGNEQYF; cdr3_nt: TGTGCCAGCAGCGCCTCCCTAGCGGGAGGGAACGAGCAGTACTTC
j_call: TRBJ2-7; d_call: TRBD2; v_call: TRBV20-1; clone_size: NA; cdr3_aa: CSARSGGRPYEQYF; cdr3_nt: TGCAGTGCTAGATCGGGCGGGAGGCCCTACGAGCAGTACTTC
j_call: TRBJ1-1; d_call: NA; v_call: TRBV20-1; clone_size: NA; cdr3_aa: CSASNTRGTEAFF; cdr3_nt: TGCAGTGCTAGTAATACCCGAGGCACTGAAGCTTTCTTT
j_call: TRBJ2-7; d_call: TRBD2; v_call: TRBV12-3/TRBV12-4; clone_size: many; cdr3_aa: CASSLSLAAEQYF; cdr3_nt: TGTGCCAGCAGTTTAAGCCTAGCGGCCGAGCAGTACTTC